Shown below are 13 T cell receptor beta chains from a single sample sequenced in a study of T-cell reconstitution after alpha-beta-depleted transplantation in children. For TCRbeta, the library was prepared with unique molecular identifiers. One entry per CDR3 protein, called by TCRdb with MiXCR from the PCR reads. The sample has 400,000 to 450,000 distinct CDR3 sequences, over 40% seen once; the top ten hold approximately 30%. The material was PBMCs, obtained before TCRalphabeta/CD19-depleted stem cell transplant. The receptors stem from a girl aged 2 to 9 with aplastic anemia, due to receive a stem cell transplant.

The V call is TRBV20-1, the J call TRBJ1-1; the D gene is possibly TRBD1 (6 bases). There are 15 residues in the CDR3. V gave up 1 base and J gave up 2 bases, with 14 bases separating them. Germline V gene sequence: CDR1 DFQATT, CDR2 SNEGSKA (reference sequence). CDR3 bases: TGCAGTGCTAGAGGGGGGGGGGCACGTAACACTGAAGCTTTCTTT. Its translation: CSARGGGARNTEAFF.

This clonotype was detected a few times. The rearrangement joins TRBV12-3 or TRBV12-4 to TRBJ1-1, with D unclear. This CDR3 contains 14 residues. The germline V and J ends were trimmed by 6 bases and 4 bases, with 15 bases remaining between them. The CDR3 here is CASRIVLGSTEAFF. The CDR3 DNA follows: TGTGCCAGCAGGATTGTCCTGGGGAGCACTGAAGCTTTCTTT.

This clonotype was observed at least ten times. The CDR3 sequence: CASSLVAFTGKELNTEAFF. The DNA for the CDR3 is TGCGCCAGCAGCTTGGTGGCCTTCACGGGGAAGGAGTTGAACACTGAAGCTTTCTTT. The V call is TRBV5-1, the J call TRBJ1-1; D uncertain. This CDR3 contains 19 residues. V was pared by 0 bases and J by 0 bases, with 21 bases between. The germline CDR1 and CDR2 sequences are SGHRS and YFSETQ.

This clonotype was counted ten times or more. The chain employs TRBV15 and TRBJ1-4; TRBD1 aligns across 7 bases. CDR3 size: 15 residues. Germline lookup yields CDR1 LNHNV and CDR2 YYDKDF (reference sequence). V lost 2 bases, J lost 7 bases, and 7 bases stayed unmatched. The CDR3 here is CATSRMGQRGEKLFF. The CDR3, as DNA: TGTGCCACCAGCAGAATGGGACAGAGAGGTGAAAAACTGTTTTTT. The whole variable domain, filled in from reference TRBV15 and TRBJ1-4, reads DAMVIQNPRYQVTQFGKPVTLSCSQTLNHNVMYWYQQKSSQAPKLLFHYYDKDFNNEADTPDNFQSRRPNTSFCFLDIRSPGLGDTAMYLCATSRMGQRGEKLFFGSGTQLSVL.

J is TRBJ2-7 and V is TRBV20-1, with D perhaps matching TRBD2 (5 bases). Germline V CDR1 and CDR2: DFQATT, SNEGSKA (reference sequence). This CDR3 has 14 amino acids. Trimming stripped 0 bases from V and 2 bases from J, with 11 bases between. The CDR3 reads CSARDMEVAYEQYF. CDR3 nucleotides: TGCAGTGCTAGAGATATGGAGGTGGCCTACGAGCAGTACTTC.

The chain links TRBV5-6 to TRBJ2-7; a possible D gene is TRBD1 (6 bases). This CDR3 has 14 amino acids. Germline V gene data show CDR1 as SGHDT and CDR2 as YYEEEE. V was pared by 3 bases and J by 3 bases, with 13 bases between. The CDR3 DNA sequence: TGTGCCAGCAGCTATGGACAGCCGGTCTACGAGCAGTACTTC. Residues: CASSYGQPVYEQYF.

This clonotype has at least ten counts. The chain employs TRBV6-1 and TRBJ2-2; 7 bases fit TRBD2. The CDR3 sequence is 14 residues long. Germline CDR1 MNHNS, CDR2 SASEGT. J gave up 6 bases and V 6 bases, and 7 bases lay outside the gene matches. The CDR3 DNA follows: TGTGCCAGCAGGAACCAGCGGGGCTCCGGGGAGCTGTTTTTT. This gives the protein CASRNQRGSGELFF.

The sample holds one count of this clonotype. CDR3 nucleotide sequence: TGTGCCATCAGTCTTCAGACCTCCGGCTCCTACAATGAGCAGTTCTTC. Translating it yields CAISLQTSGSYNEQFF. V is TRBV10-3 and J is TRBJ2-1; D is unclear. V was cut by 5 bases and J by 0 bases, with 14 bases left in between. The CDR3 runs 16 residues. CDR1 ENHRY and CDR2 SYGVKD come from the germline V gene.

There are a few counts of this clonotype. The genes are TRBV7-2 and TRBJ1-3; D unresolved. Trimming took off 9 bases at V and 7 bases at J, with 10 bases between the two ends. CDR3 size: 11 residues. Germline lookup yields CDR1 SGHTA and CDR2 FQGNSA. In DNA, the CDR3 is TGTGCCAGTGCCAATGGGAACACCATATATTTT. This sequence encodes CASANGNTIYF.

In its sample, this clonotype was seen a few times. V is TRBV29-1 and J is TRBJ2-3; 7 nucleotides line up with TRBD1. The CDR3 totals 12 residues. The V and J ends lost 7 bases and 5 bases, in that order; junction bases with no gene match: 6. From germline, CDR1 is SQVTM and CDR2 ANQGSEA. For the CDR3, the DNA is TGCAGCGGCCGAGGGGGCCGAGATACGCAGTATTTT. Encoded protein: CSGRGGRDTQYF.

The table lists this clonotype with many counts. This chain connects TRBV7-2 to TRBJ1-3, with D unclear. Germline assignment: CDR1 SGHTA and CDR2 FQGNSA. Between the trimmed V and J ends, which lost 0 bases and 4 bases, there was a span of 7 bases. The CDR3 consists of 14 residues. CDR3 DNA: TGTGCCAGCAGCTTAGCGTTGACAGGAAACACCATATATTTT. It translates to CASSLALTGNTIYF.

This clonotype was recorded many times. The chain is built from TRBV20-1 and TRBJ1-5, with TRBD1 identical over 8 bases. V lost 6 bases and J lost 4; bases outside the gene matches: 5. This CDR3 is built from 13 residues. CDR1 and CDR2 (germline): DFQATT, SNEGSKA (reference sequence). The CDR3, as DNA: TGCAGTGCGGGACAGGCCACTAATCAGCCCCAGCATTTT. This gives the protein CSAGQATNQPQHF.

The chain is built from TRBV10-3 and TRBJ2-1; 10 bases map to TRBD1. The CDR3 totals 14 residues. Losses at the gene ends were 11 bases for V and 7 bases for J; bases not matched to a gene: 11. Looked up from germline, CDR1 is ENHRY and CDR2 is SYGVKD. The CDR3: CAFPRDRGENEQFF. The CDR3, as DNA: TGTGCCTTCCCCCGGGACAGGGGAGAGAATGAGCAGTTCTTC.